This T cell receptor beta chain was sequenced during a study of shared clonotypes between healthy human individuals. Per the authors' pipeline: Junction-only sequences without quality scores came from ImmunoSEQ, so filtering differed. Using immunoSEQ multiplex PCR, the repertoire was profiled, and TCRdb retains in-frame clones only, with some absent. V and J calls and clone size follow that table, whereas D and trimming were derived from the DNA. The sample lists around 510,000 clones; around 76% were seen once. Genomic DNA came from about 97 million PBMCs in unsorted samples. This receptor was identified in a woman in her 40s in good health. Some clones in this sample may be carry-over from other donors' samples. The source material was PBMCs.

Here the CDR3 DNA reads TGTGCCAGCAGCTCGGTGGTTTACGAGCAGTACTTC. This sequence encodes CASSSVVYEQYF. The chain joins TRBV7-9 to TRBJ2-7; D not certain. V was clipped by 4 bases and J by 4 bases, with 8 bases between them. Germline CDR1 and CDR2: SEHNR and FQNEAQ (reference sequence). The CDR3 is 12 amino acids. Full variable domain (remainder filled in from reference TRBV7-9 and TRBJ2-7): DTGVSQNPRHKITKRGQNVTFRCDPISEHNRLYWYRQTLGQGPEFLTYFQNEAQLEKSRLLSDRFSAERPKGSFSTLEIQRTEQGDSAMYLCASSSVVYEQYFGPGTRLTVT.